These T cell receptor beta chains were read from a single sample in a study of CD8 T cells in ankylosing spondylitis. MiXCR, run by TCRdb on the 5' RACE reads, gives a single entry per CDR3 protein. Among 85,000 to 90,000 distinct CDR3 sequences listed, 27% were seen once. The sample was blood, either unsorted or a sorted T cell fraction (not recorded which). Receptor source: a male donor with ankylosing spondylitis or in good health (not recorded which). The CDR3 runs from the conserved cysteine through the conserved F or W. A D gene is named only where the DNA matches it firmly. Clone size appears in some rows only: once, few, many, or a class for an expanded clone.

cdr3_aa cdr3_nt j_call d_call v_call clone_size
CASSPAGEGTNEQFF TGTGCCAGCAGCCCTGCCGGCGAGGGTACGAATGAGCAGTTCTTC TRBJ2-1 NA TRBV28 NA
CASSLVPYYEQYF TGTGCCAGCAGCTTAGTTCCCTACTACGAGCAGTACTTC TRBJ2-7 NA TRBV7-2 few
CSAETGLDNEKLFF TGCAGTGCCGAGACAGGCCTCGATAATGAAAAACTGTTTTTT TRBJ1-4 NA TRBV20-1 few
CASSYNDEGEAFF TGTGCCAGCAGCTATAATGACGAGGGTGAAGCTTTCTTT TRBJ1-1 NA TRBV3-1 NA
CASRYNEQFF TGTGCCAGCAGATACAATGAGCAGTTCTTC TRBJ2-1 NA TRBV12-3/TRBV12-4 NA
CASSGQGDAGELFF TGTGCCAGCAGTGGACAGGGGGACGCCGGGGAGCTGTTTTTT TRBJ2-2 TRBD1 TRBV11-3 NA
CASSETDSGSRRYF TGTGCCAGCAGTGAGACAGATAGCGGGAGTAGGAGGTATTTT TRBJ2-3 TRBD2 TRBV2 NA
CASSLRQGWSTGELFF TGTGCCAGCAGCTTAAGGCAGGGTTGGAGCACCGGGGAGCTGTTTTTT TRBJ2-2 NA TRBV7-7 NA
CASSRGTDGLNEQFF TGCGCCAGCAGCCGCGGAACGGACGGACTCAATGAGCAGTTCTTC TRBJ2-1 NA TRBV5-1 many
CASSLMTGGLEQFF TGTGCCAGCAGCTTAATGACAGGGGGCCTTGAGCAGTTCTTC TRBJ2-1 TRBD1 TRBV11-2 many
CSARPDRGNEQFF TGCAGTGCTCGGCCGGACAGGGGGAATGAGCAGTTCTTC TRBJ2-1 TRBD1 TRBV20-1 NA
CASSQGSMNTEAFF TGTGCCAGCAGCCAAGGCAGCATGAACACTGAAGCTTTCTTT TRBJ1-1 NA TRBV3-1 NA
CASSPSLYGRREFYEQYF TGCGCCAGCAGCCCGTCGTTGTACGGACGGAGGGAATTCTACGAGCAGTACTTC TRBJ2-7 NA TRBV5-1 NA
CASTLWGEKLFF TGTGCCAGTACCCTATGGGGTGAAAAACTGTTTTTT TRBJ1-4 NA TRBV19 NA
CASSVQGNDSPLHF TGTGCCAGCAGCGTTCAAGGGAATGATTCACCCCTCCACTTT TRBJ1-6 NA TRBV9 NA
CSGGDSGNTIYF TGCAGTGGAGGGGACTCTGGAAACACCATATATTTT TRBJ1-3 NA TRBV20-1 NA
CSASQGDYGYTF TGCAGTGCTAGTCAGGGGGATTATGGCTACACCTTC TRBJ1-2 TRBD1 TRBV20-1 NA
CASISLYEQYF TGTGCCAGCATCAGTCTGTACGAGCAGTACTTC TRBJ2-7 NA TRBV21-1 NA
CSARYRTVSETQYF TGCAGTGCCCGCTACCGAACGGTTTCAGAGACCCAGTACTTC TRBJ2-5 NA TRBV20-1 few
CASSSSGEQPQHF TGTGCCAGCAGTTCCTCGGGGGAACAGCCCCAGCATTTT TRBJ1-5 NA TRBV12-3/TRBV12-4 NA
CSARGVEGVNEQFF TGCAGTGCTAGGGGTGTGGAAGGGGTCAATGAGCAGTTCTTC TRBJ2-1 NA TRBV20-1 NA
CASSGGLGETQYF TGTGCCAGCAGTGGGGGACTAGGAGAGACCCAGTACTTC TRBJ2-5 TRBD2 TRBV9 few
CASSPPSATGELFF TGTGCCAGCAGCCCGCCCAGCGCCACCGGGGAGCTGTTTTTT TRBJ2-2 NA TRBV6-1 NA
CATHLAATNTGELFF TGCGCCACCCACCTAGCGGCCACGAACACCGGGGAGCTGTTTTTT TRBJ2-2 TRBD2 TRBV5-1 NA
CASSVGSAKDYGYTF TGTGCCAGCAGCGTAGGATCAGCAAAAGACTATGGCTACACCTTC TRBJ1-2 NA TRBV9 few
CASSEMGREKLFF TGTGCCAGCAGTGAAATGGGAAGAGAAAAACTGTTTTTT TRBJ1-4 NA TRBV25-1 NA
CASSERGRTEAFF TGTGCCAGCAGCGAAAGAGGTAGGACTGAAGCTTTCTTT TRBJ1-1 NA TRBV7-2 NA
CASSYSAGGNTEAFF TGTGCCAGCAGTTATTCGGCAGGGGGGAACACTGAAGCTTTCTTT TRBJ1-1 TRBD1 TRBV6-5 NA
CASSLLSGNEQFF TGCGCCAGCAGCTTGCTGAGCGGCAATGAGCAGTTCTTC TRBJ2-1 NA TRBV5-1 NA
CASSLMGRGGSPLHF TGTGCCAGCAGCTTAATGGGAAGGGGAGGATCACCCCTCCACTTT TRBJ1-6 NA TRBV7-9 once
CSAAHTEAFF TGCAGCGCGGCCCACACTGAAGCTTTCTTT TRBJ1-1 NA TRBV29-1 NA
CASSFDLATGDTQYF TGTGCCAGCAGCTTCGACCTAGCGACGGGCGATACGCAGTATTTT TRBJ2-3 NA TRBV7-2 NA
CASSLGVGGEQFF TGTGCCAGCAGCTTAGGAGTCGGTGGGGAGCAGTTCTTC TRBJ2-1 NA TRBV7-9 many